This record concerns one TCR beta chain sequence. Its antigen is undetermined. A second PCR, run for about 6 to 12 cycles, used a sample-barcoded 5' primer plus a J-beta primer mix. TCRdb reprocessed the 5' RACE reads via MiXCR and lists one record per CDR3 protein. The table has 660,000 or so distinct CDR3 sequences, under 70% seen once. Total RNA extraction produced at least 5 micrograms (per sample) for the study. The entry originates in a study of blood T cells in healthy people across ages. The CDR3 has 16 residues. The V gene end was trimmed by 0 bases and the J gene end by 1 base; junction bases not matched to a gene: 6. Looked up from germline, CDR1 is SGHTA and CDR2 is FQGNSA. Broader study findings: Diversity of TCR beta correlated strongly with naive T cell percentage.

Sequenced input: blood. The clonotype comes from a man aged 55 to 70 in good health. V and J are TRBV7-2 and TRBJ2-7; 7 nucleotides match TRBD2. Written as DNA, the CDR3 is TGTGCCAGCAGCTTAGCGGGAGGGCGGTCTTCCTACGAGCAGTACTTC. Translating it yields CASSLAGGRSSYEQYF.